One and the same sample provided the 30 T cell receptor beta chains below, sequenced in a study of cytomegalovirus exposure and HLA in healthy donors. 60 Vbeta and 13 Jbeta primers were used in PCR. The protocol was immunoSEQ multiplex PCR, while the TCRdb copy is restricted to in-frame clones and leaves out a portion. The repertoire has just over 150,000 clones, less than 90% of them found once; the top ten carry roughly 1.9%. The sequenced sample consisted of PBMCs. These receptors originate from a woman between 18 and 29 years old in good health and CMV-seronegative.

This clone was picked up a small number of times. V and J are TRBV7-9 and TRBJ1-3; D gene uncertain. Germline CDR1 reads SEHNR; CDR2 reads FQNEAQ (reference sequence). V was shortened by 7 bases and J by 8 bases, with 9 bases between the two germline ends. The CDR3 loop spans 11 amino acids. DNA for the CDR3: TGTGCCAGCACCTTTTCGGACACCATATATTTT. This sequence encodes CASTFSDTIYF.

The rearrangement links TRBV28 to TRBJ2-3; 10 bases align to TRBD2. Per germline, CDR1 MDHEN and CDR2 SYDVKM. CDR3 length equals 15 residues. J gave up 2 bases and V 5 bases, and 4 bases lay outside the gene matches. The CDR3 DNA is TGTGCCAGCAGTCCGACTAGCGGGTACACAGATACGCAGTATTTT. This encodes CASSPTSGYTDTQYF.

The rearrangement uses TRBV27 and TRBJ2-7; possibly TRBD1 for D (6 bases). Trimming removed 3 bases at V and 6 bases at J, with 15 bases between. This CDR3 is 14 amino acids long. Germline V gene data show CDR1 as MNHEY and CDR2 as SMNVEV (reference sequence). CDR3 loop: CASSFWGRGGEQYF. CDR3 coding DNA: TGTGCCAGCAGTTTTTGGGGCAGGGGCGGCGAGCAGTACTTC.

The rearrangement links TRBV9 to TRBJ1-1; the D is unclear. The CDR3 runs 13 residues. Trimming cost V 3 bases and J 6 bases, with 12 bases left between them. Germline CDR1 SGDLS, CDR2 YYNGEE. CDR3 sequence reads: CASSASGFAEAFF. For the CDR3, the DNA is TGTGCCAGCAGCGCCTCAGGCTTTGCTGAAGCTTTCTTT. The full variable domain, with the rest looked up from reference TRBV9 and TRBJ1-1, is DSGVTQTPKHLITATGQRVTLRCSPRSGDLSVYWYQQSLDQGLQFLIQYYNGEERAKGNILERFSAQQFPDLHSELNLSSLELGDSALYFCASSASGFAEAFFGQGTRLTVV.

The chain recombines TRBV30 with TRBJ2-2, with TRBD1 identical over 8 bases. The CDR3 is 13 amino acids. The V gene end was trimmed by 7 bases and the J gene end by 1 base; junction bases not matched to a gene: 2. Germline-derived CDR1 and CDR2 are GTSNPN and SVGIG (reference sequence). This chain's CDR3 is CASGTGNTGELFF. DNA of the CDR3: TGTGCCTCCGGGACAGGGAACACCGGGGAGCTGTTTTTT. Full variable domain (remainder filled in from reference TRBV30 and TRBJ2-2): SQTIHQWPATLVQPVGSPLSLECTVEGTSNPNLYWYRQAAGRGLQLLFYSVGIGQISSEVPQNLSASRPQDRQFILSSKKLLLSDSGFYLCASGTGNTGELFFGEGSRLTVL.

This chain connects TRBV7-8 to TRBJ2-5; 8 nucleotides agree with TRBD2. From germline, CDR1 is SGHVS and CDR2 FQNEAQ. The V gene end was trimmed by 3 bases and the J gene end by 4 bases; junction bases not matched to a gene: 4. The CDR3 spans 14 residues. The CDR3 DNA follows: TGTGCCAGCAGCTTTGGAAGCGGGGGAGAGACCCAGTACTTC. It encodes CASSFGSGGETQYF.

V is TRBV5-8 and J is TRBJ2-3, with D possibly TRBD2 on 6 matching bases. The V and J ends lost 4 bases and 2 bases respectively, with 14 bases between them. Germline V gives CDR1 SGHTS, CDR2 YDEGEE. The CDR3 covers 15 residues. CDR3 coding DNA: TGTGCCAGCAGCCCCGGACGGGGGTACACAGATACGCAGTATTTT. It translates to CASSPGRGYTDTQYF.

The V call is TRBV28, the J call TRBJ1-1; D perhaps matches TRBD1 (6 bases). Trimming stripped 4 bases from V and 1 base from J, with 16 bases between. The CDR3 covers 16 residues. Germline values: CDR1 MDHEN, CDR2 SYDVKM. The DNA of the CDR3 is TGTGCCAGCAGTTCGGCCCAATGGACAGAGAACACTGAAGCTTTCTTT. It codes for CASSSAQWTENTEAFF. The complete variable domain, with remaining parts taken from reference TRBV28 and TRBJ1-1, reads DVKVTQSSRYLVKRTGEKVFLECVQDMDHENMFWYRQDPGLGLRLIYFSYDVKMKEKGDIPEGYSVSREKKERFSLILESASTNQTSMYLCASSSAQWTENTEAFFGQGTRLTVV.

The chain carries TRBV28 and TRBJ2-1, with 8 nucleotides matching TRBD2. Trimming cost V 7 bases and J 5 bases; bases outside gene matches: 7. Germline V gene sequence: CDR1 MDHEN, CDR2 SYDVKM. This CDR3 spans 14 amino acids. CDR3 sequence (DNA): TGTGCCAGCACGGGAGGGACAAATAACAATGAGCAGTTCTTC. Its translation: CASTGGTNNNEQFF. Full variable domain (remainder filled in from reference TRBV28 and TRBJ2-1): DVKVTQSSRYLVKRTGEKVFLECVQDMDHENMFWYRQDPGLGLRLIYFSYDVKMKEKGDIPEGYSVSREKKERFSLILESASTNQTSMYLCASTGGTNNNEQFFGPGTRLTVL.

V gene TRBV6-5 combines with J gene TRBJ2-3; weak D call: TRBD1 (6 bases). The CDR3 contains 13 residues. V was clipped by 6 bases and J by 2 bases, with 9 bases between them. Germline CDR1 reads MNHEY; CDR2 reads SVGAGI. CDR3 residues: CASRGDNTDTQYF. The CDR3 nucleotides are TGTGCCAGCAGAGGGGACAACACAGATACGCAGTATTTT.

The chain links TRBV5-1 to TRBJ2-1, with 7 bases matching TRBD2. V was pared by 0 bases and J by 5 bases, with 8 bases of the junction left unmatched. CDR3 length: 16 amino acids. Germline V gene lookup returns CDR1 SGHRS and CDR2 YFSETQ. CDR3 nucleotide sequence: TGCGCCAGCAGCTTGGGGCAGCGGGATCTAAACAATGAGCAGTTCTTC. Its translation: CASSLGQRDLNNEQFF.

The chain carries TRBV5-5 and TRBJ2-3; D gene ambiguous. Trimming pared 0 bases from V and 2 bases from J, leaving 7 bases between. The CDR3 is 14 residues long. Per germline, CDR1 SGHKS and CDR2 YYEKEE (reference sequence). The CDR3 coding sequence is TGTGCCAGCAGCTTGGGGCTTTCCACAGATACGCAGTATTTT. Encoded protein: CASSLGLSTDTQYF.

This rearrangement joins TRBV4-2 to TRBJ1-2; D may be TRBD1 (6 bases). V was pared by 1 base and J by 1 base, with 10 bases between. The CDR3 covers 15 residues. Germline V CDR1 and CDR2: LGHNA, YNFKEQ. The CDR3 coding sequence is TGTGCCAGCAGCCAAGGACAGGCGATTAACTATGGCTACACCTTC. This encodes CASSQGQAINYGYTF.

As DNA, the CDR3 is TGTGCCAGCAGTTCGACAGGGAAAGCTGAAGCTTTCTTT. Translated, it gives CASSSTGKAEAFF. The chain combines TRBV2 with TRBJ1-1, with TRBD1 matching over 7 bases. From germline, CDR1 is SNHLY and CDR2 FYNNEI. V lost 5 bases and J lost 6; bases outside the gene matches: 6. This CDR3 is built from 13 residues.

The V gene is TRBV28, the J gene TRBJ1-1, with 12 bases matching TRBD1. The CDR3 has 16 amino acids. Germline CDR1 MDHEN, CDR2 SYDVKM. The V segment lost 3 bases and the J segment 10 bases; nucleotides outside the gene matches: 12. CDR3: CASSFGDRGLGFRAFF. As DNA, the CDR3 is TGTGCCAGCAGTTTCGGGGACAGGGGGCTGGGTTTTCGAGCTTTCTTT.

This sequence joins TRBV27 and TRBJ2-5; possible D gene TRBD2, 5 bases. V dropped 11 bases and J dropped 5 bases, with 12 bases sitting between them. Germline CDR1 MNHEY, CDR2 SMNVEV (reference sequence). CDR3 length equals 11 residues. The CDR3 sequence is CAARGGETQYF. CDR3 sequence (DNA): TGTGCCGCCCGGGGTGGGGAGACCCAGTACTTC.

For the CDR3, the DNA is TGTGCCAGCTCACCCACGAGCACCGGGGAGCTGTTTTTT. Amino acid sequence: CASSPTSTGELFF. The chain employs TRBV18 and TRBJ2-2; D not resolved. The CDR3 consists of 13 residues. Germline CDR1 is KGHSH and CDR2 is LQKENI. V was pared by 3 bases and J by 4 bases, with 6 bases between.

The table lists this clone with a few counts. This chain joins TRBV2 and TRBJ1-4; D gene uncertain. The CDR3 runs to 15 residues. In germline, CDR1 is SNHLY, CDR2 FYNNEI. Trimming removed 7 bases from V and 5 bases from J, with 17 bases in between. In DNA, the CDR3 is TGTGCCAGCAACGTGGGCGGAGGGCTCAATGAAAAACTGTTTTTT. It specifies CASNVGGGLNEKLFF.

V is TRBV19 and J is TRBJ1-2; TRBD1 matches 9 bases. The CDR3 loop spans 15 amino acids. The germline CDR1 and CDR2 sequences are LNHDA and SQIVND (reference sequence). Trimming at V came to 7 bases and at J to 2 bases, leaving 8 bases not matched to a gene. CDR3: CASIRGDRENYGYTF. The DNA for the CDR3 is TGTGCCAGTATCCGAGGGGACAGGGAGAACTATGGCTACACCTTC.

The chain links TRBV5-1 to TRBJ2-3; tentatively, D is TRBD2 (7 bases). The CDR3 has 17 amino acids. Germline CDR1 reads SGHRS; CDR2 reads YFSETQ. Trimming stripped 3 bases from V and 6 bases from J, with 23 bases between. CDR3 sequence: CASSSLEGGDGVDTQYF. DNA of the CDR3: TGCGCCAGCAGCTCATTAGAAGGGGGGGACGGGGTTGATACGCAGTATTTT. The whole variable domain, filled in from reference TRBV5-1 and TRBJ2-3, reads KAGVTQTPRYLIKTRGQQVTLSCSPISGHRSVSWYQQTPGQGLQFLFEYFSETQRNKGNFPGRFSGRQFSNSRSEMNVSTLELGDSALYLCASSSLEGGDGVDTQYFGPGTRLTVL.

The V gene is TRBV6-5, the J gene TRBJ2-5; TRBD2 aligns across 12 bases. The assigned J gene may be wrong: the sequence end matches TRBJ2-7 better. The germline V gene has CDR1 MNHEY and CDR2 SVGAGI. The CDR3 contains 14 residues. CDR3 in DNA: TGTGCCAGCCAAATCGGGACTAGCGGGTACGAGCAGTACTTC. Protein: CASQIGTSGYEQYF.

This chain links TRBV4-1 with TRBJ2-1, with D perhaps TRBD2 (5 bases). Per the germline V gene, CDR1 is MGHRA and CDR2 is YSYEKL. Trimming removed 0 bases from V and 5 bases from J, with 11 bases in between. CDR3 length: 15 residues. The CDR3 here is CASSQERASHNEQFF. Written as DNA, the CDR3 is TGCGCCAGCAGCCAAGAAAGGGCTAGCCACAATGAGCAGTTCTTC.

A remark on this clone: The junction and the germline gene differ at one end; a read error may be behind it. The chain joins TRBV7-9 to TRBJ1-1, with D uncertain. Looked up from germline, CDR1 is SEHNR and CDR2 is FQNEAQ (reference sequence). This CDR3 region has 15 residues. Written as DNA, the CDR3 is TGTTCCAGCAGCTTAGCGCGGCTTCGTGACACTGAAGCTTTCTTT. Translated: CSSSLARLRDTEAFF.

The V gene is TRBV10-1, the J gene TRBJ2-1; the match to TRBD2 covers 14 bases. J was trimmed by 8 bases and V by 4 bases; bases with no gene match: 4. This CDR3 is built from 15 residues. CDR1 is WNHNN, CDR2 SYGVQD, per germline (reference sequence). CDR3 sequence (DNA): TGCGCCAGCAGTGTCGGGACTAGCGGGAGCTATGAGCAGTTCTTC. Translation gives CASSVGTSGSYEQFF.

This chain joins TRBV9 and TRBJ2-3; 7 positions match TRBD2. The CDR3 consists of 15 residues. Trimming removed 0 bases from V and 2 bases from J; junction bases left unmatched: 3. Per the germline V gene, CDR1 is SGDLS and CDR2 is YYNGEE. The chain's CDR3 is CASSVGLAVTDTQYF. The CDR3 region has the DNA TGTGCCAGCAGCGTAGGGCTAGCGGTCACAGATACGCAGTATTTT. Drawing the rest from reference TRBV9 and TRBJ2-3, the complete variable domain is DSGVTQTPKHLITATGQRVTLRCSPRSGDLSVYWYQQSLDQGLQFLIQYYNGEERAKGNILERFSAQQFPDLHSELNLSSLELGDSALYFCASSVGLAVTDTQYFGPGTRLTVL.

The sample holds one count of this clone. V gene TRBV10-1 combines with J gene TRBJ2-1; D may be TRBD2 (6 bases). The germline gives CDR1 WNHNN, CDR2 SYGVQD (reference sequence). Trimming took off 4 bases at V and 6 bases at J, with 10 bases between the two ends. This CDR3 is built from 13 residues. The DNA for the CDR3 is TGCGCCAGCAGTGCGACTAGGGGCAATGAGCAGTTCTTC. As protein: CASSATRGNEQFF.

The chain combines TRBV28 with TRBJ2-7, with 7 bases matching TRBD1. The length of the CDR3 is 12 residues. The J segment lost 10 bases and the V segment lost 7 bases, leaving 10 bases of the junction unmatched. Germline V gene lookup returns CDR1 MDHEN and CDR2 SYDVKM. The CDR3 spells CASTPGRGPQYF. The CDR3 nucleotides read TGTGCCAGCACCCCAGGTAGGGGGCCCCAGTACTTC. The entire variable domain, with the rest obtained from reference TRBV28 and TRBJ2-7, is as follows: DVKVTQSSRYLVKRTGEKVFLECVQDMDHENMFWYRQDPGLGLRLIYFSYDVKMKEKGDIPEGYSVSREKKERFSLILESASTNQTSMYLCASTPGRGPQYFGPGTRLTVT.

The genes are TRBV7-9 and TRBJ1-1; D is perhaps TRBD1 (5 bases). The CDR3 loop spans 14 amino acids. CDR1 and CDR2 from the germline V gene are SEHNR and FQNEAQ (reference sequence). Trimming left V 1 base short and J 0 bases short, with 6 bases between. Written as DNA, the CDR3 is TGTGCCAGCAGCTTAGGACAGATGAACACTGAAGCTTTCTTT. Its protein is CASSLGQMNTEAFF.

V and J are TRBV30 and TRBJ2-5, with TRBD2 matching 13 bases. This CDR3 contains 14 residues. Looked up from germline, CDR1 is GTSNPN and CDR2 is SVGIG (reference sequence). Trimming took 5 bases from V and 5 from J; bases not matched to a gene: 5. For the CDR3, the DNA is TGTGCCTGGCGGACTAGCGGGAGCGTTGAGACCCAGTACTTC. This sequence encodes CAWRTSGSVETQYF.

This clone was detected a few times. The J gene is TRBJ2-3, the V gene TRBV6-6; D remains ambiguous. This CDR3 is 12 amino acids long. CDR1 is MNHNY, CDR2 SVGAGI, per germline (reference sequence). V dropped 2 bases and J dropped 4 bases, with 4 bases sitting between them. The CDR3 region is CASSYASDTQYF. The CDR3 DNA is TGTGCCAGCAGTTACGCGTCAGATACGCAGTATTTT.